This T cell receptor beta chain stems from a study of cytomegalovirus exposure and HLA in healthy donors. Study-wide findings and caveats: Serostatus for CMV was the only available immune exposure information. In an earlier analysis, about 87% or about 30%: the productive usage of most TCR beta V segments. Later analysis associated a missense DCLRE1C variant with TCR beta V- and J-gene trimming. Sequence variants that were highly shared formed a cluster that was likely a sequencing artifact.

The PCR used 60 Vbeta and 13 Jbeta primers. Sequencing was performed with immunoSEQ multiplex PCR; in TCRdb, only in-frame clones are kept and a portion is missing. The data contain around 130,000 clones, more than 60% of them singletons. Germline V gene data show CDR1 as MNHEY and CDR2 as SMNVEV (reference sequence). This CDR3 comprises 13 residues. Trimming cost V 5 bases and J 5 bases, with 12 bases left between them. This clone was detected only once. Its antigen is not identified. The V and J genes are TRBV27 and TRBJ1-2, with a tentative D call TRBD1 (6 bases). Sample: PBMCs. This clonotype was sampled from a woman aged 18 to 35 in good health and CMV-seronegative. This chain's CDR3 is CASSRGGRYGYTF. CDR3 bases: TGTGCCAGCAGTCGAGGGGGAAGGTATGGCTACACCTTC.